The clone carrying this TCR beta chain was detected only once. Both 60 Vbeta primers and 13 Jbeta primers went into the PCR. Measured with immunoSEQ multiplex PCR; TCRdb has only the in-frame clones, and not every one. Of 130,000 to 150,000 clones in the sample, 60% to 85% were seen once. CDR3 length: 13 residues. V lost 8 bases to trimming and J lost 2 bases, with 13 bases between them. Germline V gene data show CDR1 as MNHNS and CDR2 as SASEGT. These data originate in a study of cytomegalovirus exposure and HLA in healthy donors. This receptor was taken from a man aged 35-49 years in good health and CMV-seropositive. The sample was PBMCs. The chain recombines TRBV6-1 with TRBJ2-7; TRBD1 might be the D (6 bases). CDR3 protein: CASSNRVPYEQYF. The DNA for the CDR3 is TGTGCCAGCTCCAACAGGGTACCCTACGAGCAGTACTTC.